One sample yielded the 20 T cell receptor beta chains listed below, sequenced in a study of TIL therapy for anti-PD-1-resistant metastatic lung cancer (dated by TCRdb to 2020 to 2022). Using bias-controlled multiplex PCR with the immunoSEQ v3 hsTCRB kit, the TCR beta CDR3 regions were amplified from genomic DNA. The immuneACCESS repertoire file appears here via TCRdb, limited to in-frame rearrangements. These files lack a portion of the clones; in checked studies, under half of the deficit traces to unresolved V genes, and the cause of the others is not known. This sample gives tens of thousands of clones in total; 69% of them show up just once. The leading ten clones occupy roughly 6.6% of the sample. Read against the paper, the sample's time point label means: pre-treatment sample, taken before nivolumab and TIL therapy. The sequencing used blood, collected at baseline. The source is a person between 30 and 80 years old with non-small cell lung cancer.

This clone was seen a few times. V usage is TRBV7-9 and J usage is TRBJ2-7; unclear D gene. Germline V CDR1 and CDR2: SEHNR, FQNEAQ (reference sequence). V gave up 1 base and J gave up 7 bases, with 11 bases separating them. CDR3 length: 13 amino acids. The CDR3: CASSLDNVKEQYF. The CDR3 region has the DNA TGTGCCAGCAGCTTAGACAATGTTAAAGAGCAGTACTTC.

The rearrangement links TRBV10-1 to TRBJ1-3, with D unresolved. V lost 9 bases and J lost 0, with 9 bases in between. This CDR3 comprises 13 residues. Germline CDR1 is WNHNN and CDR2 is SYGVQD (reference sequence). The CDR3 DNA follows: TGCGCCAGTCAGCGAAGCTCTGGAAACACCATATATTTT. It translates to CASQRSSGNTIYF.

The chain is built from TRBV2 and TRBJ2-2; D remains unclear. Germline CDR1 reads SNHLY; CDR2 reads FYNNEI. The CDR3 spans 12 residues. The V end was cut by 3 bases, the J end by 7 bases, with 6 bases between. CDR3 sequence (DNA): TGTGCCAGCAGTGATGGCGGCGGGGAGCTGTTTTTT. It codes for CASSDGGGELFF.

The chain is built from TRBV14 and TRBJ2-5; D possibly matches TRBD1 or TRBD2 (5 bases each). The CDR3 sequence is 13 residues long. Germline CDR1 and CDR2: SGHDN and FVKESK. Trimming cost V 5 bases and J 1 base, with 8 bases left between them. In DNA, the CDR3 is TGTGCCAGCAGCAGGGACGTCCAAGAGACCCAGTACTTC. It codes for CASSRDVQETQYF.

The V and J genes are TRBV5-1 and TRBJ2-4; unclear D gene. Trimming removed 4 bases from V and 6 bases from J, with 11 bases in between. The CDR3 runs 13 residues. The germline gives CDR1 SGHRS, CDR2 YFSETQ. DNA for the CDR3: TGCGCCAGCAGCGTGGACGGTAGAAACATTCAGTACTTC. Its translation: CASSVDGRNIQYF. The whole variable domain, filled in from reference TRBV5-1 and TRBJ2-4, reads KAGVTQTPRYLIKTRGQQVTLSCSPISGHRSVSWYQQTPGQGLQFLFEYFSETQRNKGNFPGRFSGRQFSNSRSEMNVSTLELGDSALYLCASSVDGRNIQYFGAGTRLSVL.

The chain uses TRBV27 and TRBJ2-2; TRBD1 is a possible D gene (7 bases). CDR3 size: 15 residues. The germline V and J ends were trimmed by 6 bases and 5 bases, with 16 bases remaining between them. Germline lookup yields CDR1 MNHEY and CDR2 SMNVEV (reference sequence). CDR3 region: CASRGGGGGTGELFF. The CDR3 DNA sequence: TGTGCCAGCAGAGGAGGAGGGGGCGGAACCGGGGAGCTGTTTTTT.

The chain links TRBV5-1 to TRBJ2-2; TRBD1 matches 8 bases. The CDR3 has 19 residues. V was pared by 6 bases and J by 4 bases, with 20 bases of the junction left unmatched. Looked up from germline, CDR1 is SGHRS and CDR2 is YFSETQ. The CDR3 loop reads CASTKLRDGQGEGTGELFF. CDR3 nucleotides: TGCGCCAGCACCAAACTGCGCGACGGACAGGGCGAGGGCACCGGGGAGCTGTTTTTT.

The V gene is TRBV27, the J gene TRBJ1-1; weak D call: TRBD1 (6 bases). The CDR3 length is 14 residues. Germline V gene sequence: CDR1 MNHEY, CDR2 SMNVEV (reference sequence). V was clipped by 5 bases and J by 1 base, with 11 bases between them. CDR3 nucleotide sequence: TGTGCCAGCAGTCTATACAGGGAGAACACTGAAGCTTTCTTT. As protein: CASSLYRENTEAFF.

The J gene is TRBJ2-1, the V gene TRBV28, with 8 positions matching TRBD2. The V gene end was trimmed by 6 bases and the J gene end by 3 bases; junction bases not matched to a gene: 10. The length of the CDR3 is 16 residues. Germline CDR1 reads MDHEN; CDR2 reads SYDVKM. The CDR3 is CASSSAPGGFYNEQFF. The CDR3 DNA reads TGTGCCAGCAGCTCGGCACCGGGGGGGTTCTACAATGAGCAGTTCTTC.

The gene calls are TRBV7-6 and TRBJ2-1, with no clear D. Germline V CDR1 and CDR2: SGHVS, FNYEAQ. V shed 4 bases and J shed 5 bases, with 6 bases lying between them. The CDR3 covers 12 residues. CDR3 nucleotides: TGTGCCAGCAGCTCGTGGGACAATGAGCAGTTCTTC. It codes for CASSSWDNEQFF.

The chain is built from TRBV30 and TRBJ1-3; no clear D. With 0 bases removed from V and 0 bases from J, the gap between germline ends came to 9 bases. This CDR3 has 15 residues. Germline CDR1 and CDR2: GTSNPN and SVGIG (reference sequence). CDR3 amino acids: CAWSVGVRSGNTIYF. The CDR3 nucleotides are TGTGCCTGGAGTGTCGGCGTACGCTCTGGAAACACCATATATTTT.

The chain uses TRBV5-1 and TRBJ2-1; TRBD2 matches 11 bases. The CDR3 loop spans 17 amino acids. Germline CDR1 reads SGHRS; CDR2 reads YFSETQ. J gave up 9 bases and V 0 bases, and 11 bases lay outside the gene matches. CDR3 loop: CASSLALVAGGPIEQFF. For the CDR3, the DNA is TGCGCCAGCAGCTTGGCCCTGGTAGCGGGAGGGCCCATTGAGCAGTTCTTC. The whole variable domain, filled in from reference TRBV5-1 and TRBJ2-1, reads KAGVTQTPRYLIKTRGQQVTLSCSPISGHRSVSWYQQTPGQGLQFLFEYFSETQRNKGNFPGRFSGRQFSNSRSEMNVSTLELGDSALYLCASSLALVAGGPIEQFFGPGTRLTVL.

J is TRBJ1-5 and V is TRBV6-5; TRBD1 might be the D (5 bases). V lost 5 bases and J 1 base, leaving 12 bases between the germline ends. This CDR3 is built from 15 residues. Germline assignment: CDR1 MNHEY and CDR2 SVGAGI. The CDR3 DNA is TGTGCCAGCAGTCCCGTGTGGGGGAGCAATCAGCCCCAGCATTTT. This translates into CASSPVWGSNQPQHF.

This chain uses TRBV7-8 with TRBJ1-1, with D perhaps matching TRBD1 (6 bases). This CDR3 is 15 amino acids long. Trimming pared 2 bases from V and 3 bases from J, leaving 13 bases between. CDR1 is SGHVS and CDR2 is FQNEAQ in the germline V gene. The CDR3 sequence is CASSLPGQGYTEAFF. In DNA form, the CDR3 reads TGTGCCAGCAGCTTACCGGGGCAGGGGTACACTGAAGCTTTCTTT.

The V and J genes are TRBV19 and TRBJ2-7; 8 nucleotides align to TRBD1. The CDR3 covers 15 residues. CDR1 LNHDA and CDR2 SQIVND come from the germline V gene (reference sequence). Trimming took 8 bases from V and 4 from J; bases not matched to a gene: 13. The CDR3 region is CASRRRQGPLYEQYF. CDR3 sequence (DNA): TGTGCCAGTCGGAGGAGACAGGGGCCTCTATACGAGCAGTACTTC.

The genes are TRBV5-8 and TRBJ1-5; D gene ambiguous. Germline loops: CDR1 SGHTS, CDR2 YDEGEE. This CDR3 is 13 amino acids long. Trimming pared 2 bases from V and 1 base from J, leaving 4 bases between. CDR3 in amino acids: CASSFQSNQPQHF. In DNA, the CDR3 is TGTGCCAGCAGCTTTCAAAGCAATCAGCCCCAGCATTTT.

The chain carries TRBV7-3 and TRBJ1-2; D remains unclear. Trimming removed 5 bases from V and 4 bases from J, with 11 bases in between. Per germline, CDR1 SGHTA and CDR2 FQGTGA. The CDR3 loop spans 13 amino acids. The CDR3 spells CASSKDGLYGYTF. CDR3 DNA: TGTGCCAGCAGCAAGGACGGGCTCTATGGCTACACCTTC.

This chain joins TRBV19 and TRBJ1-2, with D perhaps TRBD1 (5 bases). V shed 10 bases and J shed 1 base, with 13 bases lying between them. The CDR3 spans 13 residues. CDR1 is LNHDA, CDR2 SQIVND, per germline (reference sequence). The CDR3, as DNA: TGTGCCACGCGACGGGGGGGTAACTATGGCTACACCTTC. As protein: CATRRGGNYGYTF.

The chain carries TRBV5-1 and TRBJ1-2; 10 nucleotides match TRBD1. V shed 4 bases and J 1 base; nucleotides not matched to a gene: 10. This CDR3 is 17 amino acids long. In germline, CDR1 is SGHRS, CDR2 YFSETQ. As DNA, the CDR3 is TGCGCCAGCAGCCTCGGGACAGGGGCGAACCTTAACTATGGCTACACCTTC. Translated, it gives CASSLGTGANLNYGYTF.

This clone was seen only a few times. This chain connects TRBV14 to TRBJ1-4; TRBD1 matches 8 bases. V was clipped by 4 bases and J by 6 bases; unmatched bases: 7. Germline-derived CDR1 and CDR2 are SGHDN and FVKESK. This CDR3 is 15 amino acids long. The CDR3 region is CASSRGQVGYEKLFF. CDR3 coding DNA: TGTGCCAGCAGCCGGGGACAGGTTGGGTATGAAAAACTGTTTTTT.